This T cell receptor (beta chain) originates from a study of T cells in Graves' hyperthyroidism and ophthalmopathy. About the research overall: Any treatment followed the collection of peripheral blood at initial diagnosis.

Blood sampling occurred at first hyperthyroidism diagnosis, ahead of any ophthalmopathy symptoms. The V end lost 1 base, the J end lost 3 bases, and 13 bases lay between the germline ends. The germline V gene encodes CDR1 LNHNV and CDR2 YYDKDF (reference sequence). The CDR3 totals 15 residues. Concerning this clonotype itself: What it binds is unknown.

RNA transcripts gave rise to amplified TCR beta CDR3 regions. The study used the HTBI primer set for a first-round RT-PCR of the TCR CDR3. TCRdb re-derived calls from the multiplex PCR reads in MiXCR, one entry per CDR3 protein. This sample has hundreds of thousands of distinct CDR3 sequences; around a sixth occur once, and the top ten carry 16%. Study-wide points: Prediction of ophthalmopathy progression came a median roughly 6.7 months pre-onset.

Sequenced sample: blood. The source of this sequence is a woman aged 45-65 years with Graves' hyperthyroidism that later progressed to Graves' ophthalmopathy. The chain uses TRBV15 and TRBJ2-7, with D unresolved. CDR3 protein: CATSRASAYYYEQYF. As DNA, the CDR3 is TGTGCCACCAGCAGAGCGTCAGCCTACTACTACGAGCAGTACTTC.